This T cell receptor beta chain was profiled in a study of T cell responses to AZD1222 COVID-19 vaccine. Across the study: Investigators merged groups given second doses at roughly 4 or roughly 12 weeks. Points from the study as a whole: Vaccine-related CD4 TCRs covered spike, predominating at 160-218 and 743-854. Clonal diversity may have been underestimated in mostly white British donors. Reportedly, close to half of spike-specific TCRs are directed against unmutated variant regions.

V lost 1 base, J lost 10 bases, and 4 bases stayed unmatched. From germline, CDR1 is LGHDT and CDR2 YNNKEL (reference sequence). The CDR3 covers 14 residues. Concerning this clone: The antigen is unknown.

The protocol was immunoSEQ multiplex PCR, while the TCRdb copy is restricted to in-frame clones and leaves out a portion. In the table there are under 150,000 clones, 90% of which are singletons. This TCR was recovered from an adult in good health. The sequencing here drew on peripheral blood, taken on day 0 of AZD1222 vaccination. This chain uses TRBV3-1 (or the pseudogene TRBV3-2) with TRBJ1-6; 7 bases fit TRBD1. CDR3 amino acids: CASSQVQGNSPLHF. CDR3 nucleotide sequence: TGTGCCAGCAGCCAAGTACAGGGGAACTCACCCCTCCACTTT.